This TCR beta chain was identified during a study of regulatory dendritic cells for organ transplantation. Memory T cells were CD45RO+, naive were CD45RA+, sorted by FACS. Clones were read by immunoSEQ multiplex PCR, and TCRdb kept only the in-frame ones, dropping some. The table has tens of thousands of clones, around 80% seen once. A remark on this clone: Its antigen is unidentified.

Germline V gives CDR1 LNHNV, CDR2 YYDKDF (reference sequence). V lost 4 bases to trimming and J lost 0 bases, with 4 bases between them. The CDR3 is 13 residues long. Study-level points and caveats: Resting memory CD8+ T cells held the most alloreactive clonotypes. Considerable individual heterogeneity was seen in alloreactive memory CD8+ T cells.

The rearrangement links TRBV15 to TRBJ2-1; D remains ambiguous. The sequence was obtained from a human donor in good health. The sample consisted of naive CD4+ T cells from blood. Subset denoted: CD45RA+ naive T cells. CDR3 coding DNA: TGTGCCACCAGCACCTTCTCCTACAATGAGCAGTTCTTC. Its translation: CATSTFSYNEQFF.